This TCR beta chain stems from a study of blood T cell repertoires in COVID-19. Overall study context: Recovered Cohort 3 donors showed two negative PCRs, clearance, or symptom resolution.

Using immunoSEQ multiplex PCR, the repertoire was profiled, and TCRdb retains in-frame clones only, with some absent. The sample consists of fewer than 250,000 clones, around 87% of them appearing once. The CDR3 totals 12 residues. Trimming took off 5 bases at V and 6 bases at J, with 11 bases between the two ends. Material for sequencing was PBMCs or T cells enriched from blood (not recorded which). This TCR was sampled from a man aged 30 to 39 in a cohort exposed to, infected with or recovered from COVID-19 (not recorded which). The chain links TRBV12-3 or TRBV12-4 to TRBJ2-7; D call uncertain. CDR3 protein: CASSPHAFEQYF. The CDR3 DNA follows: TGTGCCAGCAGTCCCCATGCGTTCGAGCAGTACTTC.